This paragraph covers one T cell receptor (beta chain) sequence. Its antigen is unknown. This sample is part of a study of cytomegalovirus exposure and HLA in healthy donors. Overall study context: The same platform was used for the 100 to 150 validation repertoires and the approximately 700 first-cohort repertoires, a later analysis reported. Notes on the study in general: The study labeled 150 to 200 TCR beta chains cytomegalovirus-associated. It was found in a later analysis that first-cohort TCR clusters tended to co-occur in the 90 to 150 validation repertoires.

The ends were cut back, 5 bases at V and 5 bases at J, with 18 bases in the middle. Germline CDR1 and CDR2: SGHRS and YFSETQ. The CDR3 contains 15 residues. Assay: immunoSEQ multiplex PCR; the TCRdb copy retains only in-frame clones and omits some. Of under 250,000 clones in the sample, about 88% were seen once. This receptor was taken from a man between 18 and 29 years old in good health and CMV-seropositive. The rearrangement joins TRBV5-1 to TRBJ2-3, with D perhaps matching TRBD2 (6 bases). The material sequenced was PBMCs. The CDR3 here is CASRPGSNSGDTQYF. The CDR3 nucleotides read TGCGCCAGCAGACCCGGGAGCAACTCGGGAGATACGCAGTATTTT.